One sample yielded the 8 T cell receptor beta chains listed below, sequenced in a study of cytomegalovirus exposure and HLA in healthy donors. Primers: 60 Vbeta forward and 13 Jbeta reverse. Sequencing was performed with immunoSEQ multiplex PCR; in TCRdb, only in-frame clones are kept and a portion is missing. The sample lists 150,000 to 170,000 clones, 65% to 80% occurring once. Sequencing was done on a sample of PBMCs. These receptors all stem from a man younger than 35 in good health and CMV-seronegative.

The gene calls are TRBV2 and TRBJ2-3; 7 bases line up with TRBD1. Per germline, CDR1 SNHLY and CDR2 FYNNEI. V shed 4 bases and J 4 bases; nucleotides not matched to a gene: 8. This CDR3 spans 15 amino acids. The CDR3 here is CASSGQGVVSDTQYF. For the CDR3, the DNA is TGTGCCAGCAGTGGGCAGGGGGTAGTGTCAGATACGCAGTATTTT.

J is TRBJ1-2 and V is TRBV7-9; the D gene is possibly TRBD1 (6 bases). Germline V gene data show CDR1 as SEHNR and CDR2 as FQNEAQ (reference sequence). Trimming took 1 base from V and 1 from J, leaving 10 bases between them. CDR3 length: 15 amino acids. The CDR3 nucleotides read TGTGCCAGCAGCTTAGTTAACAGGGATAACTATGGCTACACCTTC. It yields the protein CASSLVNRDNYGYTF.

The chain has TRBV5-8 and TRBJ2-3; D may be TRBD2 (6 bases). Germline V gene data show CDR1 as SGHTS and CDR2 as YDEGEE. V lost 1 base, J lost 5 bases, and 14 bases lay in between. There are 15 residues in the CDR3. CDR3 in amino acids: CASSLTRRRGDTQYF. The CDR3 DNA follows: TGTGCCAGCAGCTTGACTAGACGGAGGGGAGATACGCAGTATTTT.

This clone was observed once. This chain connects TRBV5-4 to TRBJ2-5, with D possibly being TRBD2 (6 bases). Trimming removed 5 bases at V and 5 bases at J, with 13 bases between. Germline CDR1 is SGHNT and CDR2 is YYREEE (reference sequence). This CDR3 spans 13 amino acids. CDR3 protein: CASSFWRGETQYF. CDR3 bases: TGTGCCAGCAGTTTCTGGAGGGGCGAGACCCAGTACTTC.

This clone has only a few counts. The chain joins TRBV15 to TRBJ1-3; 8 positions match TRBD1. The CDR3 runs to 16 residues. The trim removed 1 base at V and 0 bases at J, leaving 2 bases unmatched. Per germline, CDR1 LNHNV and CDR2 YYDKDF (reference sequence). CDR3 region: CATSRGDRPSGNTIYF. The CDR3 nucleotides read TGTGCCACCAGCAGAGGGGACAGGCCCTCTGGAAACACCATATATTTT.

The CDR3 reads CAPGGALGNTIYF. The CDR3 region has the DNA TGTGCCCCGGGGGGGGCGCTCGGAAACACCATATATTTT. V gene TRBV28 combines with J gene TRBJ1-3; possible D gene TRBD1, 6 bases. The CDR3 contains 13 residues. Trimming stripped 11 bases from V and 4 bases from J, with 15 bases between. Germline CDR1 and CDR2: MDHEN and SYDVKM. The whole variable domain, filled in from reference TRBV28 and TRBJ1-3, reads DVKVTQSSRYLVKRTGEKVFLECVQDMDHENMFWYRQDPGLGLRLIYFSYDVKMKEKGDIPEGYSVSREKKERFSLILESASTNQTSMYLCAPGGALGNTIYFGEGSWLTVV.

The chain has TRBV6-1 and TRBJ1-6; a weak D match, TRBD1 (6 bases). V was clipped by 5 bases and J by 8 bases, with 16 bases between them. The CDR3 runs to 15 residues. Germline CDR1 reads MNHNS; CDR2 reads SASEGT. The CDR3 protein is CASSPPPRGHSPLHF. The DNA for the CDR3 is TGTGCCAGCAGTCCACCCCCCAGGGGTCATTCACCCCTCCACTTT.

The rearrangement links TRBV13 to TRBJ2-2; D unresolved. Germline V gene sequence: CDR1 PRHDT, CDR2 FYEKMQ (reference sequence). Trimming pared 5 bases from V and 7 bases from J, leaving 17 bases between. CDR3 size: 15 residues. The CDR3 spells CASSPPLHLVGELFF. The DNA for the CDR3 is TGTGCCAGCAGCCCTCCCCTTCACTTGGTCGGGGAGCTGTTTTTT.